Shown below are 8 T cell receptor beta chains from a single sample sequenced in a study of blood T cell repertoires in COVID-19. TCRdb's copy holds only in-frame clones and misses some; the assay was immunoSEQ multiplex PCR. Of approximately 85,000 clones listed, 70% to 90% are singletons. The sequenced sample consisted of peripheral blood. The receptors were gathered from a woman older than 75 in a cohort sampled during active or convalescent COVID-19.

The chain joins TRBV5-1 to TRBJ1-1; D unclear. Germline CDR1 reads SGHRS; CDR2 reads YFSETQ. V lost 3 bases to trimming and J lost 1 base, with 7 bases between them. The length of the CDR3 is 13 residues. The CDR3 DNA follows: TGCGCCAGCAGCTCGGAGGCGAACACTGAAGCTTTCTTT. Its protein is CASSSEANTEAFF.

The rearrangement joins TRBV2 to TRBJ2-2, with 8 bases lining up with TRBD1. V shed 6 bases, J shed 6 bases, and the junction held 6 bases outside the gene matches. The CDR3 consists of 14 residues. CDR1 SNHLY and CDR2 FYNNEI come from the germline V gene. CDR3 sequence reads: CASRRQDRAGELFF. The CDR3 coding sequence is TGTGCCAGCAGAAGACAGGACAGGGCCGGGGAGCTGTTTTTT.

J is TRBJ1-2 and V is TRBV5-1; D gene uncertain. Germline assignment: CDR1 SGHRS and CDR2 YFSETQ. V was shortened by 4 bases and J by 4 bases, with 14 bases between the two germline ends. This CDR3 is built from 14 residues. In DNA, the CDR3 is TGCGCCAGCAGCCCCGATACGGAGGTCTATGGCTACACCTTC. This codes for CASSPDTEVYGYTF.

The V call is TRBV7-3, the J call TRBJ2-6, with a weak D call TRBD2 (7 bases). CDR1 is SGHTA, CDR2 FQGTGA, per germline. The CDR3 consists of 15 residues. V was pared by 9 bases and J by 0 bases, with 12 bases between. The DNA for the CDR3 is TGTGCCAGAGGGGGGGGCCGCTCTGGGGCCAACGTCCTGACTTTC. Protein: CARGGGRSGANVLTF.

This sequence joins TRBV16 and TRBJ2-7, with 7 bases aligning to TRBD2. Looked up from germline, CDR1 is KGHSY and CDR2 is FQNENV. After removal of 0 bases from V and 2 bases from J, the junction contained 7 bases not matched to a gene. This CDR3 spans 16 amino acids. The CDR3 bases are TGTGCCAGCAGCCAATCAGGGCAGGGAGGGGCCTACGAGCAGTACTTC. It yields the protein CASSQSGQGGAYEQYF.

The V call is TRBV7-2, the J call TRBJ1-2; no definite D call. V was cut by 1 base and J by 5 bases, with 11 bases left in between. Germline CDR1 is SGHTA and CDR2 is FQGNSA. The CDR3 is 14 residues long. This CDR3 reads CASSLEPGVYGYTF. CDR3 in DNA: TGTGCCAGCAGCTTAGAGCCCGGGGTGTATGGCTACACCTTC.

The chain is built from TRBV7-6 and TRBJ2-7, with D possibly being TRBD1 (5 bases). V shed 5 bases and J shed 4 bases, with 12 bases lying between them. CDR3 length: 13 amino acids. In germline, CDR1 is SGHVS, CDR2 FNYEAQ. The CDR3 DNA follows: TGTGCCAGCAGCCCCCAGGGTGGGTACGAGCAGTACTTC. Its protein is CASSPQGGYEQYF.

The chain couples TRBV5-1 to TRBJ2-1, with TRBD1 identical over 9 bases. Germline values: CDR1 SGHRS, CDR2 YFSETQ. V lost 3 bases, J lost 6 bases, and 4 bases stayed unmatched. The CDR3 runs to 14 residues. The CDR3 region has the DNA TGCGCCAGCAGCTCACAGGGACAGGGCAATGAGCAGTTCTTC. It yields the protein CASSSQGQGNEQFF.